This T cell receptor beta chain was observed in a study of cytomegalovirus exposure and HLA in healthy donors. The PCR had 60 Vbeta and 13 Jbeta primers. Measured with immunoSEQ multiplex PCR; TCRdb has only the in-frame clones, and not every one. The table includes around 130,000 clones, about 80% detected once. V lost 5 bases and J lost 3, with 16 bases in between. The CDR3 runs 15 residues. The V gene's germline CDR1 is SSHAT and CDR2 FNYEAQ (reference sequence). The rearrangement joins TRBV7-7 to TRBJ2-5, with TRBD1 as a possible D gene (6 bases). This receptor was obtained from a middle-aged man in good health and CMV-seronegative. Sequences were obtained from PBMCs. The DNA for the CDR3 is TGTGCCAGCAGCCCCTCCCTAGGGGGAAAAGAGACCCAGTACTTC. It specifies CASSPSLGGKETQYF.